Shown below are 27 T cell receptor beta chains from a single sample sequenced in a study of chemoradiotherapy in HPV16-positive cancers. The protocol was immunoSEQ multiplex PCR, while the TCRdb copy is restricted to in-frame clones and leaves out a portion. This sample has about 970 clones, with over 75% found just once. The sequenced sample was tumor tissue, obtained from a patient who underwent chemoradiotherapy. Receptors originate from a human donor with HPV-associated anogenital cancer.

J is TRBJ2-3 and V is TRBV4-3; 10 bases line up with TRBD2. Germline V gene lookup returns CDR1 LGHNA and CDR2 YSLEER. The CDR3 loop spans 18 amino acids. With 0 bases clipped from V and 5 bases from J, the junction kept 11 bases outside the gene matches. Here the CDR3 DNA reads TGCGCCAGCAGCCAAGATGTGGCTAGCGGGGGACTTGGAGATACGCAGTATTTT. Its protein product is CASSQDVASGGLGDTQYF.

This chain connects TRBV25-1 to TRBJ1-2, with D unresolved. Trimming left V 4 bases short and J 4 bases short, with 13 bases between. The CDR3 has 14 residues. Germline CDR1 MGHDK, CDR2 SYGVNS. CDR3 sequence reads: CASSVAGSPYGYTF. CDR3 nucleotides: TGTGCCAGCAGTGTGGCGGGAAGTCCCTATGGCTACACCTTC.

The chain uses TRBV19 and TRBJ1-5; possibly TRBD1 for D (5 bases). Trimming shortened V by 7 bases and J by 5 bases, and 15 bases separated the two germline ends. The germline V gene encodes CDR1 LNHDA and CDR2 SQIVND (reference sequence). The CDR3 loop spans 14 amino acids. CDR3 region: CASKNYWGDQPQHF. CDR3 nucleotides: TGTGCCAGTAAAAACTACTGGGGGGATCAGCCCCAGCATTTT.

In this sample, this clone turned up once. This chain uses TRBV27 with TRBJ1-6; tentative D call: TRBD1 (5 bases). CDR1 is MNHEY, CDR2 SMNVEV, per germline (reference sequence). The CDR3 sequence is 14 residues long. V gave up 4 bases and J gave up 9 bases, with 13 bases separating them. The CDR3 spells CASSSGWASSPLHF. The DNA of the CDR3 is TGTGCCAGCAGTTCAGGGTGGGCTTCTTCACCCCTCCACTTT.

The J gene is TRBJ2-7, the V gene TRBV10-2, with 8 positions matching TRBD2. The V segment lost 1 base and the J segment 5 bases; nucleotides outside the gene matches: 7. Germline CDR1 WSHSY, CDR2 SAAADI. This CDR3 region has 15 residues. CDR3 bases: TGCGCCAGCAGTGAGTTGAGCGGGAGACCCAACGAGCAGTACTTC. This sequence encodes CASSELSGRPNEQYF.

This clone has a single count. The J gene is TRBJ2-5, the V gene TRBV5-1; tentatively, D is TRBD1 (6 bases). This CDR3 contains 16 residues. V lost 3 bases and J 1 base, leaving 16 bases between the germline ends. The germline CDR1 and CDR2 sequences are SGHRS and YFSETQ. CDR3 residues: CASSSDSQGPQETQYF. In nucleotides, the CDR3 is TGCGCCAGCAGCTCCGACTCACAGGGCCCCCAAGAGACCCAGTACTTC.

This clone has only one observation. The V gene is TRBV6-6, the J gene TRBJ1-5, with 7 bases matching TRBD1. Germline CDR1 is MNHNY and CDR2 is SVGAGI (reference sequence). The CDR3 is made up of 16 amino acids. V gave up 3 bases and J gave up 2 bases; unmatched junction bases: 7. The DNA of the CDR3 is TGTGCCAGCAGTTATTTAACCGGACAGGGCAATCAGCCCCAGCATTTT. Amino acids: CASSYLTGQGNQPQHF.

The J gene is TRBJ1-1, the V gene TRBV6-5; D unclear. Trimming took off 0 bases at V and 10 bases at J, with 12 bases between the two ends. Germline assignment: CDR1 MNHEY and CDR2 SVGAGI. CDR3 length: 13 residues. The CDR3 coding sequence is TGTGCCAGCAGTTACTCGATCGTGGGCTTAGCTTTCTTT. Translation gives CASSYSIVGLAFF.

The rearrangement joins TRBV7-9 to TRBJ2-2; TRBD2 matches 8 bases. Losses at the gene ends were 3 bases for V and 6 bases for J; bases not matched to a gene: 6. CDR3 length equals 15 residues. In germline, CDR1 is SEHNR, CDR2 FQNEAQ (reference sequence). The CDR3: CASSFLAGSAGELFF. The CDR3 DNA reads TGTGCCAGCAGCTTTTTAGCGGGGTCGGCCGGGGAGCTGTTTTTT.

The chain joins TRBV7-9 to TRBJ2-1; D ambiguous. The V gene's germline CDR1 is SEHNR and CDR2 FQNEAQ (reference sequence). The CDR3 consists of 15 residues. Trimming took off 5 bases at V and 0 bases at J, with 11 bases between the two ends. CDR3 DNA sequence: TGTGCCAGCAGCCTGAGCGAAAGCTCCTACAATGAGCAGTTCTTC. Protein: CASSLSESSYNEQFF. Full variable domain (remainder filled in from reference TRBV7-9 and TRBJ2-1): DTGVSQNPRHKITKRGQNVTFRCDPISEHNRLYWYRQTLGQGPEFLTYFQNEAQLEKSRLLSDRFSAERPKGSFSTLEIQRTEQGDSAMYLCASSLSESSYNEQFFGPGTRLTVL.

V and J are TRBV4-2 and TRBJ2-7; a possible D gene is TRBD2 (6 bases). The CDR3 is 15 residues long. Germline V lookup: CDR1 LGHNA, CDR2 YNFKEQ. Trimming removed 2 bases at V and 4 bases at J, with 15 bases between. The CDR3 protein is CASSQSTTSRYEQYF. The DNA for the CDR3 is TGTGCCAGCAGCCAAAGCACGACTAGTAGGTACGAGCAGTACTTC.

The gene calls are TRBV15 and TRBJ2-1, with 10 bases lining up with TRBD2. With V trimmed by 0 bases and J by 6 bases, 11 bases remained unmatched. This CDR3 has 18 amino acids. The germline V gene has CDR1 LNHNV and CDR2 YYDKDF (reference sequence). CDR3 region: CATSREPSGGRKVNEQFF. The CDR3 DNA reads TGTGCCACCAGCAGAGAGCCTAGCGGGGGCCGAAAAGTCAATGAGCAGTTCTTC.

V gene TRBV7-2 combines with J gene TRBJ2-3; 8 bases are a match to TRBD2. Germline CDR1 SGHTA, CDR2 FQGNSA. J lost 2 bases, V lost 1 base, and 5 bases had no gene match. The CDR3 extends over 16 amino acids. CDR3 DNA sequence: TGTGCCAGCAGCTTAGGGATTAGCGGGAACACAGATACGCAGTATTTT. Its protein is CASSLGISGNTDTQYF.

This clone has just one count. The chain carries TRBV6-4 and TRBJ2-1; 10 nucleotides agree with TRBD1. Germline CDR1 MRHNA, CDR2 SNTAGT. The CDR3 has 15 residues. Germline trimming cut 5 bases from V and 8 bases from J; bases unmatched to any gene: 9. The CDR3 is CASSRQGATVDEQFF. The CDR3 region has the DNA TGTGCCAGCAGTCGACAGGGGGCGACGGTCGATGAGCAGTTCTTC.

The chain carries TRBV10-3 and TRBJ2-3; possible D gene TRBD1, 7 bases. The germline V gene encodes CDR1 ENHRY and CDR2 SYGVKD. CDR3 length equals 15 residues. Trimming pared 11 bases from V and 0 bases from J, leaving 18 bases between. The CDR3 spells CAVGGTVSSTDTQYF. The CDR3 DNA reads TGTGCCGTAGGGGGGACAGTCTCTAGCACAGATACGCAGTATTTT.

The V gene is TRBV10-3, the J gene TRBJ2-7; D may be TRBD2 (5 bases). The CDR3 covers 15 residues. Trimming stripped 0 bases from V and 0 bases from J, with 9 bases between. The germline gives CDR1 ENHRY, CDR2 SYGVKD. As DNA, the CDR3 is TGTGCCATCAGTGAGTCGGAGGATAGCTCCTACGAGCAGTACTTC. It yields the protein CAISESEDSSYEQYF.

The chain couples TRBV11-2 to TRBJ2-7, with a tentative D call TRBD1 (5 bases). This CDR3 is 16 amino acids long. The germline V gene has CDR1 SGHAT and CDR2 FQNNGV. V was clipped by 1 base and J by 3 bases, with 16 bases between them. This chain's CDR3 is CASSLARGLNDYEQYF. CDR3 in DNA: TGTGCCAGCAGCTTAGCTAGGGGCCTGAACGACTACGAGCAGTACTTC.

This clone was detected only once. The CDR3 sequence: CASSLGQGGYSNQPQHF. CDR3 DNA: TGTGCCAGTAGTTTGGGACAGGGGGGATATAGCAATCAGCCCCAGCATTTT. This rearrangement joins TRBV19 to TRBJ1-5, with 11 bases identical to TRBD1. V dropped 5 bases and J dropped 0; count of bases not matched to a gene: 6. Looked up from germline, CDR1 is LNHDA and CDR2 is SQIVND (reference sequence). The CDR3 runs 17 residues.

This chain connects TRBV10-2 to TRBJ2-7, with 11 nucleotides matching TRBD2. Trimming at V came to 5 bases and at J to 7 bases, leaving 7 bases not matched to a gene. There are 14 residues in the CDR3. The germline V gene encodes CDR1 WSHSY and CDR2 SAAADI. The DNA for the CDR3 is TGCGCCAGCAGTTTAGCGGGAGGGCCATGGGAGCAGTACTTC. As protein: CASSLAGGPWEQYF.

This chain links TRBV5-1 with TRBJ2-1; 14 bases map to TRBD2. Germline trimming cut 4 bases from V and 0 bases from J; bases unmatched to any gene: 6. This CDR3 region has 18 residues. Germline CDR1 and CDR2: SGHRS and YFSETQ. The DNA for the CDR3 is TGCGCCAGCAGCACCGGGACTAGCGGGAGACTCTCCTACAATGAGCAGTTCTTC. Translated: CASSTGTSGRLSYNEQFF.

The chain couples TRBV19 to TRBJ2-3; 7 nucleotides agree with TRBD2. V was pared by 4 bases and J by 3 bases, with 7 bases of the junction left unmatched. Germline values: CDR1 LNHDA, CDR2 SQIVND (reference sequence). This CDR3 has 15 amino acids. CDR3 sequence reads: CASSTRTSSTDTQYF. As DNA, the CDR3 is TGTGCCAGTAGTACTAGGACTAGTTCGACAGATACGCAGTATTTT.

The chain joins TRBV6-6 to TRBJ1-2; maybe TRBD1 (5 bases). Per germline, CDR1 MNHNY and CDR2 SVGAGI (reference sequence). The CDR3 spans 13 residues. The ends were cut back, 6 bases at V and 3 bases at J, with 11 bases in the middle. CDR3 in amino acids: CASSKQGDYGYTF. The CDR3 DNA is TGTGCCAGCAGCAAACAAGGGGACTATGGCTACACCTTC.

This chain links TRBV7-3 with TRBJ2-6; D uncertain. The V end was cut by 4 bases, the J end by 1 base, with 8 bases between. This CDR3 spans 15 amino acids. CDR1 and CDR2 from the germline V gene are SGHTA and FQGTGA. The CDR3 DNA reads TGTGCCAGCAGCTCCTGGGTTTCTGGGGCCAACGTCCTGACTTTC. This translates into CASSSWVSGANVLTF.

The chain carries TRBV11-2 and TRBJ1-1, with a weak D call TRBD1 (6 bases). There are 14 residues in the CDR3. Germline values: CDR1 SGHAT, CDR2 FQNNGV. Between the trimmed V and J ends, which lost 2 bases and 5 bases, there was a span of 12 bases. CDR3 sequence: CASSLPTGSTEAFF. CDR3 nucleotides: TGTGCCAGCAGCTTACCAACAGGGAGTACTGAAGCTTTCTTT.

The CDR3 DNA reads TGCGCCAGCAGCTTGGCGTTCAGGGCAGGGGGCACAGATACGCAGTATTTT. Translated, it gives CASSLAFRAGGTDTQYF. J is TRBJ2-3 and V is TRBV5-1; D is possibly TRBD1 (6 bases). V was pared by 0 bases and J by 1 base, with 15 bases between. Germline CDR1 reads SGHRS; CDR2 reads YFSETQ. This CDR3 is built from 17 residues.

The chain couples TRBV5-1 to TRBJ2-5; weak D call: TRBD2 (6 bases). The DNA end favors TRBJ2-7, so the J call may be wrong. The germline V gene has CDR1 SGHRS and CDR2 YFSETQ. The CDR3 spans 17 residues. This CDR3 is CASSAEPLAPLTYEQYF. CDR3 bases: TGCGCCAGCAGCGCCGAACCTCTAGCGCCCCTGACCTACGAGCAGTACTTC.

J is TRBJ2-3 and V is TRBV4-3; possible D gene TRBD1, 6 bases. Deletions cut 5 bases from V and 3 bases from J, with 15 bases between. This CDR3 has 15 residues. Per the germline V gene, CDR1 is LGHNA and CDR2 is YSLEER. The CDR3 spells CASSSSGAQTDTQYF. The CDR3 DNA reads TGCGCCAGCAGCTCCTCAGGGGCGCAAACAGATACGCAGTATTTT.